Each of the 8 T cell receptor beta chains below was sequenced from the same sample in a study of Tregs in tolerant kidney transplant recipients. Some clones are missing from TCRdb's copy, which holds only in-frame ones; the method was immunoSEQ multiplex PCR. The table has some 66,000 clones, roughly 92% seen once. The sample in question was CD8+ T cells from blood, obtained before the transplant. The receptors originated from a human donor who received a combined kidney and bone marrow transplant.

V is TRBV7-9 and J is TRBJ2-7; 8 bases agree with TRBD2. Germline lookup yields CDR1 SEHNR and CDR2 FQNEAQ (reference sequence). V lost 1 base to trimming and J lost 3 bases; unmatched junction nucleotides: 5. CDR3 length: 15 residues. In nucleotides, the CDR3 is TGTGCCAGCAGCTTAGGTAGCGGGGTCCTCTACGAGCAGTACTTC. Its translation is CASSLGSGVLYEQYF. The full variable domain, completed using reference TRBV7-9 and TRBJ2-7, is DTGVSQNPRHKITKRGQNVTFRCDPISEHNRLYWYRQTLGQGPEFLTYFQNEAQLEKSRLLSDRFSAERPKGSFSTLEIQRTEQGDSAMYLCASSLGSGVLYEQYFGPGTRLTVT.

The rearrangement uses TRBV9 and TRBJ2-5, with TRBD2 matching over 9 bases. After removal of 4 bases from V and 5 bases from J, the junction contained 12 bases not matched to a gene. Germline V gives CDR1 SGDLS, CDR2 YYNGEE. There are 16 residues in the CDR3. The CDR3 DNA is TGTGCCAGCAGCCCACCGTACGGCGGGAGGGGGGAGACCCAGTACTTC. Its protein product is CASSPPYGGRGETQYF. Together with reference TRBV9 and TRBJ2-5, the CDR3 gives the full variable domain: DSGVTQTPKHLITATGQRVTLRCSPRSGDLSVYWYQQSLDQGLQFLIQYYNGEERAKGNILERFSAQQFPDLHSELNLSSLELGDSALYFCASSPPYGGRGETQYFGPGTRLLVL.

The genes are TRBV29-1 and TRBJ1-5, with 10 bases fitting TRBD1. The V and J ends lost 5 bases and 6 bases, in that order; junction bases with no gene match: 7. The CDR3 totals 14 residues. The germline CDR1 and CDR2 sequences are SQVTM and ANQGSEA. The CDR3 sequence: CSVMTGGAGQPQHF. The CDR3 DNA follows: TGCAGCGTTATGACAGGGGGCGCAGGTCAGCCCCAGCATTTT.

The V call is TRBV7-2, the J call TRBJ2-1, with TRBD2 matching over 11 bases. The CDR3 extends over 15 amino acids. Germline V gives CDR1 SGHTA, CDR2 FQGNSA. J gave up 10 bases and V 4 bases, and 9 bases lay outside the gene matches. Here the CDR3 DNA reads TGTGCCAGCAGCTCCCATAGCGGGAGGGACGGGGAGCAGTTCTTC. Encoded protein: CASSSHSGRDGEQFF. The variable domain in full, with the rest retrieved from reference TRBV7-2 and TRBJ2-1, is GAGVSQSPSNKVTEKGKDVELRCDPISGHTALYWYRQSLGQGLEFLIYFQGNSAPDKSGLPSDRFSAERTGGSVSTLTIQRTQQEDSAVYLCASSSHSGRDGEQFFGPGTRLTVL.

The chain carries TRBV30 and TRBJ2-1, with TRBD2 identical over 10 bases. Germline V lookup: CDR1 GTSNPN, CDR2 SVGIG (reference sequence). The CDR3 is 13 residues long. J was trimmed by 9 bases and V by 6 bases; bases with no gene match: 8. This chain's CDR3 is CACQREGRGEQFF. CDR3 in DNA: TGTGCCTGTCAGCGGGAGGGCCGGGGTGAGCAGTTCTTC.

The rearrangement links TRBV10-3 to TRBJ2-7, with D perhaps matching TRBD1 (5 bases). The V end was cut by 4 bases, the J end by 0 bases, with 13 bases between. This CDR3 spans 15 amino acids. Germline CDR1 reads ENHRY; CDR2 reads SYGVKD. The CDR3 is CAISVEGASSYEQYF. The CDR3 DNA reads TGTGCCATCAGTGTGGAAGGGGCGAGCTCCTACGAGCAGTACTTC.

CDR3 residues: CASSVGPENTEAFF. CDR3 sequence (DNA): TGTGCCAGCAGCGTTGGGCCAGAGAACACTGAAGCTTTCTTT. The chain combines TRBV5-4 with TRBJ1-1, with D unresolved. This CDR3 spans 14 amino acids. Looked up from germline, CDR1 is SGHNT and CDR2 is YYREEE (reference sequence). V gave up 4 bases and J gave up 1 base, with 11 bases separating them.

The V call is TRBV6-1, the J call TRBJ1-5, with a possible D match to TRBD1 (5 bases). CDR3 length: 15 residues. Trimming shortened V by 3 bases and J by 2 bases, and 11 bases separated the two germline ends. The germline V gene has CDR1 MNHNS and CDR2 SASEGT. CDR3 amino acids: CASSDWGGGNQPQHF. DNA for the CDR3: TGTGCCAGCAGTGATTGGGGAGGGGGCAATCAGCCCCAGCATTTT.